Below are 8 T cell receptor beta chains sequenced from a single sample in a study of blood T cell repertoires in COVID-19. Clones were sequenced by immunoSEQ multiplex PCR, and TCRdb holds only the in-frame ones, with some missing. The sample lists a few hundred thousand clones; nearly 90% were seen once. Material for sequencing was peripheral blood. These receptors all come from a woman aged 55-70 years with COVID-19, enrolled during active disease.

The chain is built from TRBV19 and TRBJ2-1; D remains ambiguous. The CDR3 covers 15 residues. V lost 5 bases and J 3 bases, leaving 14 bases between the germline ends. CDR1 and CDR2 (germline): LNHDA, SQIVND (reference sequence). CDR3 amino acids: CASSSRLSFYNEQFF. DNA for the CDR3: TGTGCCAGTAGTTCCCGCCTGAGCTTCTACAATGAGCAGTTCTTC.

This clone was found a few times. The V gene is TRBV18, the J gene TRBJ1-5, with TRBD1 matching 9 bases. Trimming removed 3 bases from V and 5 bases from J; junction bases left unmatched: 8. Germline V gene data show CDR1 as KGHSH and CDR2 as LQKENI. This CDR3 region has 16 residues. Written as DNA, the CDR3 is TGTGCCAGCTCACCTTCGGACAGGGGTGGTTATCAGCCCCAGCATTTT. Its protein product is CASSPSDRGGYQPQHF.

The chain links TRBV6-2 or TRBV6-3 to TRBJ1-1; D is perhaps TRBD1 (5 bases). The CDR3 is made up of 13 amino acids. Germline CDR1 is MNHEY and CDR2 is SVGEGT. The ends were cut back, 5 bases at V and 7 bases at J, with 14 bases in the middle. CDR3 loop: CASSTRRDGEAFF. The DNA for the CDR3 is TGTGCCAGCAGTACTCGGCGGGACGGTGAAGCTTTCTTT.

The V call is TRBV4-3, the J call TRBJ2-3; a possible D gene is TRBD2 (7 bases). The CDR3 contains 17 residues. V lost 5 bases and J 2 bases, leaving 20 bases between the germline ends. Per the germline V gene, CDR1 is LGHNA and CDR2 is YSLEER. The CDR3 nucleotides read TGCGCCAGCAGCAGGGGTGGGGCGGGGGCCCCCACAGATACGCAGTATTTT. Its protein is CASSRGGAGAPTDTQYF.

This clone has just a few counts. In DNA form, the CDR3 reads TGCGCCAGCAGCGGAACCGGGACAGGCGATAATTCACCCCTCCACTTT. As protein: CASSGTGTGDNSPLHF. The chain links TRBV5-1 to TRBJ1-6; TRBD1 matches at 8 bases. Germline values: CDR1 SGHRS, CDR2 YFSETQ. This CDR3 is 16 amino acids long. The V segment lost 4 bases and the J segment 5 bases; nucleotides outside the gene matches: 8.

V gene TRBV19 combines with J gene TRBJ2-1, with TRBD1 matching over 7 bases. The trim removed 8 bases at V and 5 bases at J, leaving 15 bases unmatched. The CDR3 sequence is 16 residues long. Germline V gives CDR1 LNHDA, CDR2 SQIVND (reference sequence). CDR3 nucleotide sequence: TGTGCCAGTGGCGATCTAACCGGGACAGCGGACAATGAGCAGTTCTTC. This codes for CASGDLTGTADNEQFF.

The V call is TRBV30, the J call TRBJ2-1, with D maybe TRBD1 (6 bases). The germline gives CDR1 GTSNPN, CDR2 SVGIG (reference sequence). The V end lost 1 base, the J end lost 7 bases, and 23 bases lay between the germline ends. The CDR3 totals 17 residues. CDR3 amino acids: CAWSGPKTGSPPNEQFF. The CDR3 region has the DNA TGTGCCTGGAGTGGACCTAAGACAGGCTCCCCACCTAATGAGCAGTTCTTC.

The rearrangement uses TRBV19 and TRBJ1-5; D is ambiguous. Looked up from germline, CDR1 is LNHDA and CDR2 is SQIVND (reference sequence). The CDR3 length is 15 residues. The V end lost 4 bases, the J end lost 4 bases, and 14 bases lay between the germline ends. The DNA for the CDR3 is TGTGCCAGTAGTACGAGGGTTCTGGGGAATCAGCCCCAGCATTTT. Amino acids: CASSTRVLGNQPQHF.